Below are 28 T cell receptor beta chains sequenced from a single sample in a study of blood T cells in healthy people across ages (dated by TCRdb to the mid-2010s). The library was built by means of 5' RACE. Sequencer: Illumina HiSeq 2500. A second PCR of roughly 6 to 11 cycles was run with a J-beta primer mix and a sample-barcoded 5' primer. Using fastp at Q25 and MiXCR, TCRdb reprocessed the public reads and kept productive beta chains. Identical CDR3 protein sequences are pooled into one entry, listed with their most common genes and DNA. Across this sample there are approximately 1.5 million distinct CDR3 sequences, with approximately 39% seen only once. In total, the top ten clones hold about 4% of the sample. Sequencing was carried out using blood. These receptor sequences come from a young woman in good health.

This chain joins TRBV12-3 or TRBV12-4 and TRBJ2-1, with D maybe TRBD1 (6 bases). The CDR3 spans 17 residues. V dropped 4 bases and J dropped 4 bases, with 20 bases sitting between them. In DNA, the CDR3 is TGTGCCAGCAGTTCCCCGTTTCCAACGAGGGGGTACAATGAGCAGTTCTTC. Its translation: CASSSPFPTRGYNEQFF.

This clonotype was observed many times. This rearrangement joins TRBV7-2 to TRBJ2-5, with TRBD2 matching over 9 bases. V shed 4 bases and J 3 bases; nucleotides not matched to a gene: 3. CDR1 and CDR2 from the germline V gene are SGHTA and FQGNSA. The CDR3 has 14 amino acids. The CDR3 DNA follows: TGTGCCAGCAGCTACTGGACTAGCGAAGAGACCCAGTACTTC. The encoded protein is CASSYWTSEETQYF.

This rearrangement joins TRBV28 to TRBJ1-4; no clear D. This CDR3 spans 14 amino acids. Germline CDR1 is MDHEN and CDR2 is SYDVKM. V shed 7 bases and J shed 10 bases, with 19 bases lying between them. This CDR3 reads CASKPAGNYVKLFF. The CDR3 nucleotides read TGTGCCAGCAAGCCTGCGGGCAACTACGTAAAACTGTTTTTT.

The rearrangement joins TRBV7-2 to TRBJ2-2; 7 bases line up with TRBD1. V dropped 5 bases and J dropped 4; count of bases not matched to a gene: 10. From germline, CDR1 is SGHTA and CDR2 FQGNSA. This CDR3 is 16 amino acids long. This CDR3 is CASSIRQGWATGELFF. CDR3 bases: TGTGCCAGCAGCATCAGACAGGGATGGGCCACCGGGGAGCTGTTTTTT.

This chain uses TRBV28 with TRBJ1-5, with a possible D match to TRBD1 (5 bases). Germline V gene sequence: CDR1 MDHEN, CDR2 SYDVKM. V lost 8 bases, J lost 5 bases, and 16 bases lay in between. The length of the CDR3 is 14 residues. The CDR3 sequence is CASSWGRTYQPQHF. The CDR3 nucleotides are TGTGCCAGCTCCTGGGGCAGAACCTATCAGCCCCAGCATTTT. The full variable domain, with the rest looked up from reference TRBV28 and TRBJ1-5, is DVKVTQSSRYLVKRTGEKVFLECVQDMDHENMFWYRQDPGLGLRLIYFSYDVKMKEKGDIPEGYSVSREKKERFSLILESASTNQTSMYLCASSWGRTYQPQHFGDGTRLSIL.

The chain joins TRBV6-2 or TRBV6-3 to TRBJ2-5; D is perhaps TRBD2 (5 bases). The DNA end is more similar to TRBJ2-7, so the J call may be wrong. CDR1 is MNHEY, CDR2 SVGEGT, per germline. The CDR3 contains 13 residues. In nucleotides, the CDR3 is TGTGCCAGCAGCCACTCGAGGGCCCACGAGCAGTACTTC. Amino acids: CASSHSRAHEQYF.

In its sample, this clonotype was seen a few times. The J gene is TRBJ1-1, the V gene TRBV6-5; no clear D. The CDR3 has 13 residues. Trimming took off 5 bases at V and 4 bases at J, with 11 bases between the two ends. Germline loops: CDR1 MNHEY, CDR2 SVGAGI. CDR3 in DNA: TGTGCCAGCAGTGGGATAGAGGGCACTGAAGCTTTCTTT. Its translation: CASSGIEGTEAFF.

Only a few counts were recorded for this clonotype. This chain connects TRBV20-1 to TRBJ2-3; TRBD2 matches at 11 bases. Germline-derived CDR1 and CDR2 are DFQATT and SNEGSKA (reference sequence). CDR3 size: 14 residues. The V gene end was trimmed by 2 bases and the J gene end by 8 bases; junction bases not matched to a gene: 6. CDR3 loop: CSARSSGRTVTQYF. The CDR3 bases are TGCAGTGCTAGATCTAGCGGGAGGACCGTTACGCAGTATTTT.

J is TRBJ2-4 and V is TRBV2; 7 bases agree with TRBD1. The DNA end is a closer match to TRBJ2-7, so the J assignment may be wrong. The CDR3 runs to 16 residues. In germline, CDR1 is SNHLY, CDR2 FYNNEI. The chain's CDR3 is CASTLTRDSQTYEQYF. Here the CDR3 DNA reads TGTGCCAGCACCCTGACCCGGGACAGTCAAACCTACGAGCAGTACTTC.

In nucleotides, the CDR3 is TGTGCCAGCAGCGTAGCCCCTGACGGCTATGAGCAGTTCTTC. Its protein product is CASSVAPDGYEQFF. V and J are TRBV9 and TRBJ2-1; the D is unclear. Germline V gene lookup returns CDR1 SGDLS and CDR2 YYNGEE. The CDR3 spans 14 residues. Trimming took 0 bases from V and 8 from J, leaving 12 bases between them.

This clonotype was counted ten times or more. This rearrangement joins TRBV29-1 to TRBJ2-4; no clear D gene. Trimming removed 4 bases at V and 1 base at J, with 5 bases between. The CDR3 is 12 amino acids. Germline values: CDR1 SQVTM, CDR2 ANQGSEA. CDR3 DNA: TGCAGCGTTGGGGCTGCCAAAAACATTCAGTACTTC. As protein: CSVGAAKNIQYF.

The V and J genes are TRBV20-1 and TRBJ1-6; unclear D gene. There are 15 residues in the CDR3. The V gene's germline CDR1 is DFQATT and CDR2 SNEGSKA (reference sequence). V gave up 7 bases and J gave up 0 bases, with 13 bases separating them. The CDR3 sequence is CSVRPGISYNSPLHF. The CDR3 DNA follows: TGCAGTGTCCGTCCGGGTATCTCCTATAATTCACCCCTCCACTTT.

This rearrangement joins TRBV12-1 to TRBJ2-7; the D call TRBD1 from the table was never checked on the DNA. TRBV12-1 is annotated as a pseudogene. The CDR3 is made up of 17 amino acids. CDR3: CASSFARTGSPDYEQYF. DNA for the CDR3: TGTGCCAGCAGCTTTGCCCGGACAGGGAGCCCGGACTACGAGCAGTACTTC.

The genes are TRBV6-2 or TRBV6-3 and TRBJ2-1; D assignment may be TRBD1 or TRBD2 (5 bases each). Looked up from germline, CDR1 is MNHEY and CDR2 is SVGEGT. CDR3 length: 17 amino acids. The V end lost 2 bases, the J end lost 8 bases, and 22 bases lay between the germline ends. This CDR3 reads CASSYPYPGRVRDEQFF. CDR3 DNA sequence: TGTGCCAGCAGTTACCCTTACCCGGGGCGGGTGAGGGATGAGCAGTTCTTC.

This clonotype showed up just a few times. The DNA for the CDR3 is TGTGCCATCGGAGGGGGTGGCACAGATACGCAGTATTTT. This gives the protein CAIGGGGTDTQYF. The chain is built from TRBV10-3 and TRBJ2-3; D is tentatively TRBD1 or TRBD2 (6 bases each). Deletions cut 8 bases from V and 1 base from J, with 10 bases between. This CDR3 spans 13 amino acids. Germline V gene data show CDR1 as ENHRY and CDR2 as SYGVKD.

CDR3 residues: CSVEGRGVGTQYF. The CDR3 nucleotides read TGCAGCGTTGAGGGCAGGGGAGTTGGGACGCAGTATTTT. The V and J genes are TRBV29-1 and TRBJ2-3, with D maybe TRBD1 (6 bases). Trimming removed 3 bases from V and 9 bases from J, with 16 bases in between. CDR3 length: 13 amino acids. Germline CDR1 is SQVTM and CDR2 is ANQGSEA.

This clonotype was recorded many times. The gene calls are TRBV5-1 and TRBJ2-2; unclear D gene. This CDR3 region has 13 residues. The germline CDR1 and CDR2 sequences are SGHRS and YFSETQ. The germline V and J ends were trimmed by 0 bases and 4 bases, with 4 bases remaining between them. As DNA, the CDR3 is TGCGCCAGCAGCTTGGATGGCACCGGGGAGCTGTTTTTT. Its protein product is CASSLDGTGELFF.

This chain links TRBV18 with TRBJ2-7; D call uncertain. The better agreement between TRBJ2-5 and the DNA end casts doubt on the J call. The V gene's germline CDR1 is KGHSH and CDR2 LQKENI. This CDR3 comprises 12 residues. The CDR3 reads CASRPPGETQYF. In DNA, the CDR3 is TGTGCCAGCCGCCCTCCGGGAGAGACCCAGTACTTC.

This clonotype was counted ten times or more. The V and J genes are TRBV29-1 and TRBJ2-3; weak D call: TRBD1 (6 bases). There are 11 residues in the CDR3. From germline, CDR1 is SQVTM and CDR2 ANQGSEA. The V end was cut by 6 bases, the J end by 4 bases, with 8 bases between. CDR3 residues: CSVQGADTQYF. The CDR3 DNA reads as TGCAGCGTACAGGGTGCAGATACGCAGTATTTT.

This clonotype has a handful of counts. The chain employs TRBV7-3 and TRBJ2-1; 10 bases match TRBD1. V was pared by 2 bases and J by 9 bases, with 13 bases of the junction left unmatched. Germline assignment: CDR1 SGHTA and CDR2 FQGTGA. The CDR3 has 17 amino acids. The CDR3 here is CASSLSIGTGDGSEQFF. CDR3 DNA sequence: TGTGCCAGCAGCTTATCGATCGGGACAGGGGATGGGTCTGAGCAGTTCTTC.

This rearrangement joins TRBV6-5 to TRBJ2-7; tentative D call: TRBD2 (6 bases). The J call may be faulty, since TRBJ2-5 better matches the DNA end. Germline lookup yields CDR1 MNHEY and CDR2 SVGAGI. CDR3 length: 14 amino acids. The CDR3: CASRLTSSGETQYF. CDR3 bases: TGTGCCAGCAGGCTGACTAGTTCTGGGGAGACCCAGTACTTC.

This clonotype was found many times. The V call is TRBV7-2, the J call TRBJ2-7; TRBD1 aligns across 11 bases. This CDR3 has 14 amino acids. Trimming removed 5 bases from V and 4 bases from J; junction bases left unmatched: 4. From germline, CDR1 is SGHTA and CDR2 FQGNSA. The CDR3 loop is CASSNRDRGYEQYF. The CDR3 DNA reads TGTGCCAGCAGCAACCGGGACAGGGGGTACGAGCAGTACTTC.

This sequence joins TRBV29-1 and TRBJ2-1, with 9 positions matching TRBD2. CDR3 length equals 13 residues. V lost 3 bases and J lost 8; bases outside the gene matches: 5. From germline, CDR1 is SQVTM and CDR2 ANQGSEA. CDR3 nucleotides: TGCAGCGTTGATCTAGCGGGACGATATGAGCAGTTCTTC. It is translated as CSVDLAGRYEQFF.

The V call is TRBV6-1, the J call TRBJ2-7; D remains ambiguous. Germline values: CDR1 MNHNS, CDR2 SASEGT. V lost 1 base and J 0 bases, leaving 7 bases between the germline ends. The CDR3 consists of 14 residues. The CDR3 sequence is CASSEDVSSYEQYF. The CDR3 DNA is TGTGCCAGCAGTGAAGATGTCAGCTCCTACGAGCAGTACTTC.

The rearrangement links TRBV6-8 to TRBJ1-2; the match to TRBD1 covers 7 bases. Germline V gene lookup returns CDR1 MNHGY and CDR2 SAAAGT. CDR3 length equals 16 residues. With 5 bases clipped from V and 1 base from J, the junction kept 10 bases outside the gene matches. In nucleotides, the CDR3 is TGTGCCAGCAGTCAGATCCTGACAGGGCGTAACTATGGCTACACCTTC. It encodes CASSQILTGRNYGYTF.

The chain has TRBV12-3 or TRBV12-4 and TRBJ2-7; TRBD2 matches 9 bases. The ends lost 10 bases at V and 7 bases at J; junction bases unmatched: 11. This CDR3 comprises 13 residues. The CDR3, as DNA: TGTGCCACGAGTAGCGGGAGCAAGGATGAGCAGTACTTC. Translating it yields CATSSGSKDEQYF.

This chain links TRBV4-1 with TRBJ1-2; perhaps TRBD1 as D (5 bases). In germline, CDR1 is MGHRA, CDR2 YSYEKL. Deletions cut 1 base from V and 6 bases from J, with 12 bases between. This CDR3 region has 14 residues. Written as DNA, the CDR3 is TGCGCCAGCAGCCAAGTCGGGGGAAAGGATGGCTACACCTTC. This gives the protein CASSQVGGKDGYTF.

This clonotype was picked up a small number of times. CDR3 nucleotides: TGCAGTGCTAGAGGAGGGACTAGCGTTTCCTACAATGAGCAGTTCTTC. Residues: CSARGGTSVSYNEQFF. The J gene is TRBJ2-1, the V gene TRBV20-1; TRBD2 matches 10 bases. The ends lost 1 base at V and 1 base at J; junction bases unmatched: 4. The germline V gene encodes CDR1 DFQATT and CDR2 SNEGSKA (reference sequence). The CDR3 has 16 amino acids.